The clone carrying this TCR beta chain was counted many times. These data originate in a study of T cells after yellow fever vaccination. Trimming left V 5 bases short and J 0 bases short, with 10 bases between. This CDR3 region has 15 residues. UMIs and a universal primer site were added when TCR cDNA was made by 5'RACE template switching. TCRdb re-called the 5' RACE reads with MiXCR, one entry per CDR3 protein. The repertoire holds approximately 510,000 distinct CDR3 sequences, 20% to 25% seen once, with approximately 15% in the top ten. The TCR comes from a man in his late teens or twenties who received the YFV17D yellow fever vaccine. This chain joins TRBV12-3 or TRBV12-4 and TRBJ1-4; no clear D gene. Material: PBMCs, obtained roughly 23 days after the first yellow fever vaccination. The CDR3 DNA sequence: TGTGCCAGCAGTCCCTCAGTAGCAACTAATGAAAAACTGTTTTTT. Translation gives CASSPSVATNEKLFF.